This T cell receptor beta chain was sequenced for a study of shared T cell receptors in the human thymus. Repertoires were generated with immunoSEQ multiplex PCR, while TCRdb's copy carries only in-frame clones and drops some. The sample holds approximately 760,000 clones, around 85% seen once. The CDR3 is made up of 16 amino acids. Trimming left V 1 base short and J 5 bases short, with 17 bases between. In germline, CDR1 is SEHNR, CDR2 FQNEAQ (reference sequence). These same data were also listed under a study on human thymus T cells. That work contributes: Donors were healthy Finnish babies undergoing corrective operations for congenital heart defects. Thymus was obtained from resections taken during corrective heart surgery.

Sequenced: thymocytes. This receptor was obtained from a girl in the first two years of life with a congenital heart defect. The chain links TRBV7-9 to TRBJ1-2; D is undetermined. The CDR3 is CASSLVGTTPRYGYTF. The DNA of the CDR3 is TGTGCCAGCAGCTTAGTTGGCACCACGCCGAGGTATGGCTACACCTTC.